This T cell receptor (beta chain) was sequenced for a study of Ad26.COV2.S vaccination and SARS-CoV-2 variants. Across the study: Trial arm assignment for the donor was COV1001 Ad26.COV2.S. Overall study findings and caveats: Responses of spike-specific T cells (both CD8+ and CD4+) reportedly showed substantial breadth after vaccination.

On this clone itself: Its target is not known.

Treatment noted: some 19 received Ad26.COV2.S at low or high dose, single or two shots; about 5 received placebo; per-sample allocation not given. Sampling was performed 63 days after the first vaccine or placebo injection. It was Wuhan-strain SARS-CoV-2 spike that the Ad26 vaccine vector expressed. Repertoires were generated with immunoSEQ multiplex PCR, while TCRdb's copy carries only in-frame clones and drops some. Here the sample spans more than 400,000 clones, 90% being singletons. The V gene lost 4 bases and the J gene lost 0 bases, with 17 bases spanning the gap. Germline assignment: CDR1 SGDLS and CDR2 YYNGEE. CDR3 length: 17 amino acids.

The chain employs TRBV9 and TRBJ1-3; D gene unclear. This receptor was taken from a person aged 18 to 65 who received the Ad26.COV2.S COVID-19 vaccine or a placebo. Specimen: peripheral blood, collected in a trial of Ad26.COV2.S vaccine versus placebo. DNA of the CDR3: TGTGCCAGCAGCTCAACTAACAGTTTTAGCTCTGGAAACACCATATATTTT. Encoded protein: CASSSTNSFSSGNTIYF.